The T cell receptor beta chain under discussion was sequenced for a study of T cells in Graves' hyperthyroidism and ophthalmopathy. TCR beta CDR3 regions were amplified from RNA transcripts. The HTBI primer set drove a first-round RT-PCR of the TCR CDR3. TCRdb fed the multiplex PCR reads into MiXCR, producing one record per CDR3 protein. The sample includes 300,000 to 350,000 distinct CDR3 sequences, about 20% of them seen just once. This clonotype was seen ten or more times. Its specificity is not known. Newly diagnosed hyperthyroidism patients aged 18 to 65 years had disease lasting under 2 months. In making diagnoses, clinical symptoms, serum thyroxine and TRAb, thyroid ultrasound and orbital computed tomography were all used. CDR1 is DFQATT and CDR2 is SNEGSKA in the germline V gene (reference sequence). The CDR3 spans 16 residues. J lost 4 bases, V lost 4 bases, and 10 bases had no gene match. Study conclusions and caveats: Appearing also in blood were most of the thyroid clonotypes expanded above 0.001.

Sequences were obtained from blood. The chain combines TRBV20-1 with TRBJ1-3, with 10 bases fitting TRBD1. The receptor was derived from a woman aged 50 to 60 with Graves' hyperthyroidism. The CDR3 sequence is CSATDSGTGVGNTIYF. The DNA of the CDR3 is TGCAGTGCTACGGATTCCGGGACAGGGGTCGGAAACACCATATATTTT.